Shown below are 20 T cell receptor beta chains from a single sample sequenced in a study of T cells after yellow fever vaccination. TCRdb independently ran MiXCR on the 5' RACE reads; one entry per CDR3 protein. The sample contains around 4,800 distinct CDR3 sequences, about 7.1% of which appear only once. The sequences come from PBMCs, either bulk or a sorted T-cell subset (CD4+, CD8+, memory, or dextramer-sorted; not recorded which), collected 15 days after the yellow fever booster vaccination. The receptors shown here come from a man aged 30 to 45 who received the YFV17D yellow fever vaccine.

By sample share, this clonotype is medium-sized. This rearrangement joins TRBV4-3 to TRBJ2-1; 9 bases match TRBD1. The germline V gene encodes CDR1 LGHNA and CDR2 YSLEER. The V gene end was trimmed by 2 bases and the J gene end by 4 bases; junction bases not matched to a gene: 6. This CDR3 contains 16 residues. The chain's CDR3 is CASSQLDRGGYNEQFF. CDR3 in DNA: TGCGCCAGCAGCCAACTTGACAGGGGGGGTTACAATGAGCAGTTCTTC.

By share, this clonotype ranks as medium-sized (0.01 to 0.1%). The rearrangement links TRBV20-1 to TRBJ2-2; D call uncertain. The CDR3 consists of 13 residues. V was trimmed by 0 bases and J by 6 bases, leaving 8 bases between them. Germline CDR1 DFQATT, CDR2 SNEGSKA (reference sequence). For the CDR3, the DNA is TGCAGTGCTAGAGATCCGAGATCCGGGGAGCTGTTTTTT. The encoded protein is CSARDPRSGELFF.

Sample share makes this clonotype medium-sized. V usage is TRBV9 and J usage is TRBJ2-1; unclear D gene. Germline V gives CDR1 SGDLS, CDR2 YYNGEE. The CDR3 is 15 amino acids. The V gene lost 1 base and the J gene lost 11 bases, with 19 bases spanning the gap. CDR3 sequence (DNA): TGTGCCAGCAGCGTAAGTTCCAGCCACCAACTTCAGCAGTTCTTC. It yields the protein CASSVSSSHQLQQFF.

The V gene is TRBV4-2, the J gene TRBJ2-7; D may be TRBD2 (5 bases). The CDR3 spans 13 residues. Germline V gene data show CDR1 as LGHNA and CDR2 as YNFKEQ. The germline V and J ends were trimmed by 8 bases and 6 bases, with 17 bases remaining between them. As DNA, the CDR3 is TGTGCCAGCGGCCCCGGACTGCTCTGCGAGCAGTACTTC. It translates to CASGPGLLCEQYF.

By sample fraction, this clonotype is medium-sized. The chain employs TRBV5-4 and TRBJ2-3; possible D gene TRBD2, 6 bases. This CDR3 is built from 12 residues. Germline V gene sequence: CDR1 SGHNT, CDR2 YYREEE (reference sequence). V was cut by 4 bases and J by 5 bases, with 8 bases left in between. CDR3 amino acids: CASSRDLDTQYF. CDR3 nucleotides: TGTGCCAGCAGCCGGGACTTAGATACGCAGTATTTT.

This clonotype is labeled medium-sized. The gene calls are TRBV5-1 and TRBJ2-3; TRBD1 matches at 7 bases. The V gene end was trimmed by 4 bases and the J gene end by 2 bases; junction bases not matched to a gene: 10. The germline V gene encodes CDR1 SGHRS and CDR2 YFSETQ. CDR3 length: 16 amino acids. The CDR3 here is CASSGSTGSLTDTQYF. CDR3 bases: TGCGCCAGCAGCGGCTCGACAGGGAGCCTCACAGATACGCAGTATTTT.

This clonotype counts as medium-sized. The CDR3: CASSQSTGGGGELFF. The CDR3 nucleotides read TGTGCCAGCAGCCAATCTACGGGAGGAGGTGGGGAGCTGTTTTTT. This chain joins TRBV3-1 and TRBJ2-2; 7 bases map to TRBD2. The V gene end was trimmed by 2 bases and the J gene end by 8 bases; junction bases not matched to a gene: 8. The germline V gene encodes CDR1 LGHDT and CDR2 YNNKEL (reference sequence). This CDR3 comprises 15 residues.

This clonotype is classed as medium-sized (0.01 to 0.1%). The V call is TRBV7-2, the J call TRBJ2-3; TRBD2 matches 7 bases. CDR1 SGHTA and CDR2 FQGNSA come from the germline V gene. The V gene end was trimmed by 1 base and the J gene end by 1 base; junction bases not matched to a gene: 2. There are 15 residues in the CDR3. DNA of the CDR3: TGTGCCAGCAGCTTAGTCACTAGCGGCACAGATACGCAGTATTTT. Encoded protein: CASSLVTSGTDTQYF.

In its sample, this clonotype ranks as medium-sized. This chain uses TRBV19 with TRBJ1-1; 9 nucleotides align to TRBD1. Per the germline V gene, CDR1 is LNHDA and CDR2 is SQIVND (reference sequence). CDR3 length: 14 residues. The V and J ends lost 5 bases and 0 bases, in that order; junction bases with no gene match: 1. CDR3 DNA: TGTGCCAGTAGTGGGGACAGGGTGAACACTGAAGCTTTCTTT. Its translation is CASSGDRVNTEAFF.

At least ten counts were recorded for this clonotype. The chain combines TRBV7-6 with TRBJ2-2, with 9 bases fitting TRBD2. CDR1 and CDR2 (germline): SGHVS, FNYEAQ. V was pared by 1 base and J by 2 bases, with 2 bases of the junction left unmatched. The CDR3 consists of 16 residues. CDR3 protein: CASSLGLAGNTGELFF. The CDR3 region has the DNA TGTGCCAGCAGCTTAGGGCTAGCGGGAAACACCGGGGAGCTGTTTTTT.

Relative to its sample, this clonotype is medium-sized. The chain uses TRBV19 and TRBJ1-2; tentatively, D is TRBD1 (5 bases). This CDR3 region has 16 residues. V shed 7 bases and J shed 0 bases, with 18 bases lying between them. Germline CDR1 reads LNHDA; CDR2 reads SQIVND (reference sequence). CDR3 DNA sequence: TGTGCCAGTACCTTTACTTCGGACACTTCTAACTATGGCTACACCTTC. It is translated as CASTFTSDTSNYGYTF. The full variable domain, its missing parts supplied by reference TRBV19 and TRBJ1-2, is DGGITQSPKYLFRKEGQNVTLSCEQNLNHDAMYWYRQDPGQGLRLIYYSQIVNDFQKGDIAEGYSVSREKKESFPLTVTSAQKNPTAFYLCASTFTSDTSNYGYTFGSGTRLTVV.

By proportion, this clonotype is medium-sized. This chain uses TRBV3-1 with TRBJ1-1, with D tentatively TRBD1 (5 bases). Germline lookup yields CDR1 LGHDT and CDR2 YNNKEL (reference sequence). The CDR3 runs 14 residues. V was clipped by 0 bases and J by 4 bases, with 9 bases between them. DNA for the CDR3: TGTGCCAGCAGCCAAGATTTTGGGGGCACTGAAGCTTTCTTT. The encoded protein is CASSQDFGGTEAFF.

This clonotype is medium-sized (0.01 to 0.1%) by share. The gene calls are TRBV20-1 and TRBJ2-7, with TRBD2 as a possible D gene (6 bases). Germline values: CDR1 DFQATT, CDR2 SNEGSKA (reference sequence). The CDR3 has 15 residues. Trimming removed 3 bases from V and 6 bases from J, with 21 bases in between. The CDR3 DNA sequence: TGCAGTGCTAGCTTTGGGCGGGGCCCACCCGGCGAGCAGTACTTC. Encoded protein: CSASFGRGPPGEQYF.

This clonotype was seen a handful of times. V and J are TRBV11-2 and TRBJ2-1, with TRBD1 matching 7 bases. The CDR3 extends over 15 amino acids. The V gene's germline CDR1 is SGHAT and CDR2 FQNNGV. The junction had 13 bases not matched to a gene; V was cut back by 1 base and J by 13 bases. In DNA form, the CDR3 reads TGTGCCAGCAGCTTAGGTACGAGGGGGCGCGATCGTCAGTTCTTC. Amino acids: CASSLGTRGRDRQFF.

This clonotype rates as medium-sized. The CDR3 sequence: CASSLSGVSGDSEQFF. CDR3 in DNA: TGTGCCAGCAGCTTATCCGGGGTGAGTGGTGACTCTGAGCAGTTCTTC. V usage is TRBV7-6 and J usage is TRBJ2-1; perhaps TRBD2 as D (5 bases). V lost 2 bases and J lost 9, with 20 bases in between. The CDR3 spans 16 residues. In germline, CDR1 is SGHVS, CDR2 FNYEAQ.

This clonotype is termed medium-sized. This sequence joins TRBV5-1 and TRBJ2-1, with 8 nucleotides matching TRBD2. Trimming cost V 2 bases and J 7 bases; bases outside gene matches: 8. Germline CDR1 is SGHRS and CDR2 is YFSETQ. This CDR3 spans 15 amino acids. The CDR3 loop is CASSLGGRTENEQFF. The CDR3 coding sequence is TGCGCCAGCAGCTTAGGCGGGAGGACTGAAAATGAGCAGTTCTTC.

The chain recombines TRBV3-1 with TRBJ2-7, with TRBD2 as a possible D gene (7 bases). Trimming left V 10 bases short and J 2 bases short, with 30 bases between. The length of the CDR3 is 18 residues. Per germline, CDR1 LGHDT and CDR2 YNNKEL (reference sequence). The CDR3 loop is CATCPQGPSAGDTYEQYF. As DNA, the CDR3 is TGTGCCACCTGCCCCCAAGGGCCTAGCGCGGGGGACACCTACGAGCAGTACTTC.

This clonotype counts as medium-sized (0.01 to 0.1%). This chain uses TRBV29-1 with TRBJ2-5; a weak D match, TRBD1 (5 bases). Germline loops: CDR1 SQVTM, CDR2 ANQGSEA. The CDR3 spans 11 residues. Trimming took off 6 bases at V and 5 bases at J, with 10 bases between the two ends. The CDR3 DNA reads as TGCAGCGTCAGCCCAGGGGAGACCCAGTACTTC. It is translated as CSVSPGETQYF. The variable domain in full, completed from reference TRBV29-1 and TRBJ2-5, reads SAVISQKPSRDICQRGTSLTIQCQVDSQVTMMFWYRQQPGQSLTLIATANQGSEATYESGFVIDKFPISRPNLTFSTLTVSNMSPEDSSIYLCSVSPGETQYFGPGTRLLVL.

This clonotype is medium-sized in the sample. CDR3 sequence (DNA): TGTGCCATCAGCGCCACAAATTACAGGACTAGCGGGAGTGAGACCCAGTACTTC. The encoded protein is CAISATNYRTSGSETQYF. This rearrangement joins TRBV10-3 to TRBJ2-5; 13 positions agree with TRBD2. Germline V gene sequence: CDR1 ENHRY, CDR2 SYGVKD. V shed 6 bases, J shed 5 bases, and the junction held 15 bases outside the gene matches. There are 18 residues in the CDR3.

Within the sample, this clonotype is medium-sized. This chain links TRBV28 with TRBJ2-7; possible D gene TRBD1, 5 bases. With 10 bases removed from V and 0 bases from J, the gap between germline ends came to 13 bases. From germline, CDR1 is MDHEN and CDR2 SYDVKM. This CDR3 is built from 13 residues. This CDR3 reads CATTGPDSYEQYF. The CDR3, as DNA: TGTGCCACCACAGGACCAGACTCCTACGAGCAGTACTTC.